These 5 T cell receptor beta chains originate from one sample sequenced in a study of cytomegalovirus exposure and HLA in healthy donors. Use of 60 Vbeta and 13 Jbeta primers characterized the PCR. Method: immunoSEQ multiplex PCR; TCRdb's copy keeps in-frame clones and lacks some. Of approximately 140,000 clones listed, 70% to 85% are singletons. The sample comprised PBMCs. These receptors all stem from a male donor in good health and CMV-seronegative.

This clone appeared a single time. The genes are TRBV27 and TRBJ2-3; the match to TRBD2 covers 8 bases. CDR1 MNHEY and CDR2 SMNVEV come from the germline V gene (reference sequence). V shed 3 bases, J shed 9 bases, and the junction held 14 bases outside the gene matches. The CDR3 is made up of 16 amino acids. In nucleotides, the CDR3 is TGTGCCAGCAGTTTTTCAGCGGGAGAGCTCCGGGGGACGCAGTATTTT. This translates into CASSFSAGELRGTQYF.

The chain couples TRBV29-1 to TRBJ1-2, with TRBD1 identical over 9 bases. Germline loops: CDR1 SQVTM, CDR2 ANQGSEA. The CDR3 covers 14 residues. Losses at the gene ends were 3 bases for V and 4 bases for J; bases not matched to a gene: 6. DNA for the CDR3: TGCAGCGTTGAGACGGACAGGGGACCCTATGGCTACACCTTC. Amino acid sequence: CSVETDRGPYGYTF.

Regarding this clone: This sample includes further DNA sequences coding for the same CDR3. This sequence joins TRBV5-4 and TRBJ2-5, with 8 bases identical to TRBD2. The CDR3 has 13 amino acids. Germline lookup yields CDR1 SGHNT and CDR2 YYREEE (reference sequence). V lost 0 bases and J lost 5; bases outside the gene matches: 0. The CDR3 is CASSLAGGETQYF. The CDR3 nucleotides read TGTGCCAGCAGCTTGGCGGGAGGGGAGACCCAGTACTTC.

This clone was counted once. This rearrangement joins TRBV28 to TRBJ1-3, with unresolved D. The V gene lost 5 bases and the J gene lost 4 bases, with 15 bases spanning the gap. In germline, CDR1 is MDHEN, CDR2 SYDVKM. The CDR3 contains 15 residues. CDR3 DNA: TGTGCCAGCAGTCGAGCGGGATTCTCGGGAAACACCATATATTTT. It specifies CASSRAGFSGNTIYF.

This clone is a singleton in its sample. This sequence joins TRBV5-1 and TRBJ1-1; TRBD1 agrees at 7 bases. This CDR3 has 15 amino acids. Germline CDR1 and CDR2: SGHRS and YFSETQ. The V gene end was trimmed by 4 bases and the J gene end by 3 bases; junction bases not matched to a gene: 9. As DNA, the CDR3 is TGCGCCAGCAGCCCGGGACAGATTTCCGACACTGAAGCTTTCTTT. This translates into CASSPGQISDTEAFF.